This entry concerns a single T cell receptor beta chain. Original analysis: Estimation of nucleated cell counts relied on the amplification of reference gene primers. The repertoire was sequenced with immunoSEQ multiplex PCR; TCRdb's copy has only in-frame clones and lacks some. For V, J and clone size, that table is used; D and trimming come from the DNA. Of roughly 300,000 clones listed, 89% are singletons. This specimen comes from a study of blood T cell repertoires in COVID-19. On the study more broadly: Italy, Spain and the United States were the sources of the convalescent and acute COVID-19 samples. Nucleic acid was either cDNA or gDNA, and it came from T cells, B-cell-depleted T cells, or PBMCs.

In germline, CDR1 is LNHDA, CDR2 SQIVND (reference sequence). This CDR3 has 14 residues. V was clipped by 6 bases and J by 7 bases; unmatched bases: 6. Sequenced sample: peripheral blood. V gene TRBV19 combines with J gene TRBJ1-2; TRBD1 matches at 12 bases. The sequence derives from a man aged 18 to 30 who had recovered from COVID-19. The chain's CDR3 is CASRRDRGRSGYTF. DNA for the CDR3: TGTGCCAGTAGGAGGGACAGGGGGCGGAGTGGCTACACCTTC.